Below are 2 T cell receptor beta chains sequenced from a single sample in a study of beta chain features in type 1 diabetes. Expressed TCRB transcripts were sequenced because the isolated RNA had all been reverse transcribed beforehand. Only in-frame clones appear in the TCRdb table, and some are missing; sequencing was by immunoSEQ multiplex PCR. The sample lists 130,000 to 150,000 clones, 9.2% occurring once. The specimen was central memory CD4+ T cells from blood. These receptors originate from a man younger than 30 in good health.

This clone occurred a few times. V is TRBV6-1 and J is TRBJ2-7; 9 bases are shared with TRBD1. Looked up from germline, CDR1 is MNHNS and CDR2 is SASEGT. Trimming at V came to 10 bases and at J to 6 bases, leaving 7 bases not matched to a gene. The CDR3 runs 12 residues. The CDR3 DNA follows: TGTGCCATTCGGGACAGGGTCTTCGAGCAGTACTTC. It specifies CAIRDRVFEQYF.

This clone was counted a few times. CDR3 DNA sequence: TGTGCCAGCAGCTTCTTCGGGACTTCAGAGACCCAGTACTTC. This codes for CASSFFGTSETQYF. The V call is TRBV9, the J call TRBJ2-5; possibly TRBD2 for D (6 bases). V dropped 4 bases and J dropped 4 bases, with 14 bases sitting between them. Germline assignment: CDR1 SGDLS and CDR2 YYNGEE. There are 14 residues in the CDR3. Using reference TRBV9 and TRBJ2-5 for the parts outside the CDR3, the full variable domain is DSGVTQTPKHLITATGQRVTLRCSPRSGDLSVYWYQQSLDQGLQFLIQYYNGEERAKGNILERFSAQQFPDLHSELNLSSLELGDSALYFCASSFFGTSETQYFGPGTRLLVL.